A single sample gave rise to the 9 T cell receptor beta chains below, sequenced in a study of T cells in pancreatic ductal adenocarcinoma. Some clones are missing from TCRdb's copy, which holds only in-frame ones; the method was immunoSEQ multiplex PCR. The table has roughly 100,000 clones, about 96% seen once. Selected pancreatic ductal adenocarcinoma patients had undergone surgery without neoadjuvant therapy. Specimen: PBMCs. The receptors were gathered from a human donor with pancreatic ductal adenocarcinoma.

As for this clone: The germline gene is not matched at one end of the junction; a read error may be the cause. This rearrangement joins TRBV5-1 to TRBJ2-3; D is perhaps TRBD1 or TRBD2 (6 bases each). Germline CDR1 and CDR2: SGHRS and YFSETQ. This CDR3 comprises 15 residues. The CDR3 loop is CASTLTGGVRDTQYF. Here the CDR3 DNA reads TGCGCCAGCACCTTGACAGGCGGGGTGAGGGATACGCAGTATTTT.

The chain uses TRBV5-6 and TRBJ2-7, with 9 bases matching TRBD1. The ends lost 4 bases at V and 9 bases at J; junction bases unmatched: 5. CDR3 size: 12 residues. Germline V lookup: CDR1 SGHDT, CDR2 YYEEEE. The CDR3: CASSPQGAVQYF. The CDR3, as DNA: TGTGCCAGCAGCCCACAGGGGGCGGTGCAGTACTTC.

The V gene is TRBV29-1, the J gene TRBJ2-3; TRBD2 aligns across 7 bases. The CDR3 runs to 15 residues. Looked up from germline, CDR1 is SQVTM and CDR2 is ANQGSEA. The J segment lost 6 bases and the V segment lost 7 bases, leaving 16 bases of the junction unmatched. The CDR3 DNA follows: TGCAGCGCCCATGGGTCGGGAGGAGTGCTTGATACGCAGTATTTT. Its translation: CSAHGSGGVLDTQYF.

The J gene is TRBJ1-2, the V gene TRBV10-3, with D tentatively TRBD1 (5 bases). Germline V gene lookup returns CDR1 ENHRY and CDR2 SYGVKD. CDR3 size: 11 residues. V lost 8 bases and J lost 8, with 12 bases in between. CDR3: CAIGVGVGYTF. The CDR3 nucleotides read TGTGCCATCGGGGTAGGGGTAGGCTACACCTTC.

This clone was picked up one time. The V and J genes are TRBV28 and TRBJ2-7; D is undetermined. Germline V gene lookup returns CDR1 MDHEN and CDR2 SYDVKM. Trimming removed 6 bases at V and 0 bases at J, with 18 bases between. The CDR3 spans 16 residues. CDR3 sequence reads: CASSLAARPPSYEQYF. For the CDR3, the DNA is TGTGCCAGCAGCCTCGCCGCCAGGCCTCCCTCCTACGAGCAGTACTTC.

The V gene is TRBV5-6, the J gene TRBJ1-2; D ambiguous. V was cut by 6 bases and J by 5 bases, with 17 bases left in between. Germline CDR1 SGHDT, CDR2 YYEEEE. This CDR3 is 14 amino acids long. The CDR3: CASNPAGSSYGYTF. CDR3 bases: TGTGCCAGCAACCCCGCCGGGTCCAGTTATGGCTACACCTTC.

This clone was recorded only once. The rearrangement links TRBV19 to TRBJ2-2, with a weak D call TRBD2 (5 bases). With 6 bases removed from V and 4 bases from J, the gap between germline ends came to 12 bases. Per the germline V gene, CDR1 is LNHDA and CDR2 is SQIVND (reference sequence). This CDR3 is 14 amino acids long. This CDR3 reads CASSGAVTTGELFF. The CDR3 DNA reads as TGTGCCAGTAGCGGAGCGGTAACCACCGGGGAGCTGTTTTTT.

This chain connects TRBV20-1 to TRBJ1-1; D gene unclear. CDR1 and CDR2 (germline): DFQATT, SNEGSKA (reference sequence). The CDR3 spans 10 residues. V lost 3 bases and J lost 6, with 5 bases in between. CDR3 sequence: CSARRAEAFF. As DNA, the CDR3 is TGCAGTGCTAGGAGGGCTGAAGCTTTCTTT.

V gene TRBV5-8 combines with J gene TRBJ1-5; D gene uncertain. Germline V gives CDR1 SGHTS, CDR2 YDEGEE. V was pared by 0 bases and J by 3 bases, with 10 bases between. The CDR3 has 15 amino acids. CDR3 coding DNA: TGTGCCAGCAGCTTGGCCGTACAGACCAATCAGCCCCAGCATTTT. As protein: CASSLAVQTNQPQHF.